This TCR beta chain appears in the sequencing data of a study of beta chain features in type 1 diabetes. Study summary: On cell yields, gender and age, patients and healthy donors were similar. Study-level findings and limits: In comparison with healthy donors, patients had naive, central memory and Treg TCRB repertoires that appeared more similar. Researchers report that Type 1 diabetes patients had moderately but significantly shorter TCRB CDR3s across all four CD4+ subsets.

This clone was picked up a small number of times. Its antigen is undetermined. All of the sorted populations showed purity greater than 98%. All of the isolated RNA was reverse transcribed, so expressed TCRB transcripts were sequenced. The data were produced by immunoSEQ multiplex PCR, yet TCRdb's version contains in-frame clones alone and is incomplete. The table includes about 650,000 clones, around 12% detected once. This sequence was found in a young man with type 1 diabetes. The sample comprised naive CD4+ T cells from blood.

In nucleotides, the CDR3 is TGTGCCAGCGGGACAGCAGCCTACAATGAGCAGTTCTTC. Amino acid sequence: CASGTAAYNEQFF. The chain combines TRBV5-8 with TRBJ2-1; 7 bases map to TRBD1. Trimming took 7 bases from V and 2 from J; bases not matched to a gene: 3. In germline, CDR1 is SGHTS, CDR2 YDEGEE. The length of the CDR3 is 13 residues.